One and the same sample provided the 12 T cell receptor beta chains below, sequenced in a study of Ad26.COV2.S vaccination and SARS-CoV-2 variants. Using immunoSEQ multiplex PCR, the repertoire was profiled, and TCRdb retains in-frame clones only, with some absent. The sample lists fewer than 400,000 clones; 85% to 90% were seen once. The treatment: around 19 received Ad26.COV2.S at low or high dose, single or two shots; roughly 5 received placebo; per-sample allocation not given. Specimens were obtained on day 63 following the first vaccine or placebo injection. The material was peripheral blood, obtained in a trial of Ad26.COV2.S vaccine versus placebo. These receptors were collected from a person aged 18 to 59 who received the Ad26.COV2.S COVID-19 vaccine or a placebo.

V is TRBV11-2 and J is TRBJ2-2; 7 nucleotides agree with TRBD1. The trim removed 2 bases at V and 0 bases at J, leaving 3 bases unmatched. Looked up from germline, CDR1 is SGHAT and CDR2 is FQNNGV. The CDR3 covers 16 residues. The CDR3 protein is CASSLMTGTNTGELFF. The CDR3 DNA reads TGTGCCAGCAGCTTAATGACAGGGACGAACACCGGGGAGCTGTTTTTT.

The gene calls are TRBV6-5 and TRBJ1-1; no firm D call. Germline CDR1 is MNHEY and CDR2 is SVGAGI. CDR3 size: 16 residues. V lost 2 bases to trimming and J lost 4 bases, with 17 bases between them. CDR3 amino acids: CASSYLARPLSTEAFF. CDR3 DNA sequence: TGTGCCAGCAGTTACCTGGCCAGGCCTCTGAGCACTGAAGCTTTCTTT.

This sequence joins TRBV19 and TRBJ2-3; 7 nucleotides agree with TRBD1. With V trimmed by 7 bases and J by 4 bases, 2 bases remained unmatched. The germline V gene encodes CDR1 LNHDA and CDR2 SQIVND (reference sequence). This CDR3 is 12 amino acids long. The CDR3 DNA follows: TGTGCCAGTAAGGGGGCGGCAGATACGCAGTATTTT. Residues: CASKGAADTQYF.

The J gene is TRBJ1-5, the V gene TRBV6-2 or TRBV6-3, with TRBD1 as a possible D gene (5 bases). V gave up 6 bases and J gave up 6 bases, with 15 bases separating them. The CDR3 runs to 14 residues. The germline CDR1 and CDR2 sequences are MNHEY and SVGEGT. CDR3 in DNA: TGTGCCAGCAGCAGACGCGGGGCCCCTCAGCCCCAGCATTTT. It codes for CASSRRGAPQPQHF.

CDR3 in DNA: TGTGCCAGCAGCTTGGCTGAAAACAGGGGGGTGACTGAAGCTTTCTTT. Translated, it gives CASSLAENRGVTEAFF. The chain links TRBV5-4 to TRBJ1-1, with 8 bases aligning to TRBD1. Germline V gene data show CDR1 as SGHNT and CDR2 as YYREEE (reference sequence). This CDR3 region has 16 residues. With 0 bases clipped from V and 5 bases from J, the junction kept 9 bases outside the gene matches.

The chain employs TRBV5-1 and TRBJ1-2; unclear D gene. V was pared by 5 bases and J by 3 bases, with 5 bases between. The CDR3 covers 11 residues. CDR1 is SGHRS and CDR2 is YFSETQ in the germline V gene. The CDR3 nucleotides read TGCGCCAGCAGGGAAGACTATGGCTACACCTTC. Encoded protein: CASREDYGYTF.

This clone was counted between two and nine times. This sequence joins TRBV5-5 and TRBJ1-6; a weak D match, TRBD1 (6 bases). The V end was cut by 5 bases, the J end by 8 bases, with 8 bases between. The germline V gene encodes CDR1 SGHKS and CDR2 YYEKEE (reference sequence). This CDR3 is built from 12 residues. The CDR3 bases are TGTGCCAGCAGTTACAGGGATTCACCCCTCCACTTT. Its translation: CASSYRDSPLHF.

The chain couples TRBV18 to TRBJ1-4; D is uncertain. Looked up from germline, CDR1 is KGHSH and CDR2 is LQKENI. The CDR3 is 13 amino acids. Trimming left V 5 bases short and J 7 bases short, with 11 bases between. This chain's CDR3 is CASSSSFSEKLFF. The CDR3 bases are TGTGCCAGCTCATCCTCTTTTAGTGAAAAACTGTTTTTT.

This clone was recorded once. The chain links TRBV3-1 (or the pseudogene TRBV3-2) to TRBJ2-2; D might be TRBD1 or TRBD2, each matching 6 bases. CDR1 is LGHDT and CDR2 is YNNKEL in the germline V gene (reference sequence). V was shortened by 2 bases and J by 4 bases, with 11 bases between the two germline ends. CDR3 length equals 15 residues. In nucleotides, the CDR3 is TGTGCCAGCAGCCAAACAGGGAGGCGCACCGGGGAGCTGTTTTTT. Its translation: CASSQTGRRTGELFF.

CDR3: CASSLQGLVGSGKETQYF. CDR3 bases: TGTGCCAGCAGCCTACAGGGACTAGTCGGCTCGGGGAAAGAGACCCAGTACTTC. The genes are TRBV7-2 and TRBJ2-5; 8 nucleotides agree with TRBD2. The CDR3 covers 18 residues. Losses at the gene ends were 5 bases for V and 3 bases for J; bases not matched to a gene: 17. CDR1 is SGHTA, CDR2 FQGNSA, per germline.

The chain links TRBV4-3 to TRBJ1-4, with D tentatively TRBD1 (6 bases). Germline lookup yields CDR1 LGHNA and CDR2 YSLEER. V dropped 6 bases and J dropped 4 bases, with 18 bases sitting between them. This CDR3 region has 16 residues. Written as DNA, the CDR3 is TGCGCCAGCAGATCCGCCCCGGGGGCTCTTAATGAAAAACTGTTTTTT. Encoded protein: CASRSAPGALNEKLFF.

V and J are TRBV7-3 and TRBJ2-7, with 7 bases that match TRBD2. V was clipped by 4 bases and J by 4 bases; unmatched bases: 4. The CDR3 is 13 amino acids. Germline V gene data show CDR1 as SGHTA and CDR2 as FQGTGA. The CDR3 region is CASSYTGGYEQYF. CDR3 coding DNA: TGTGCCAGCAGCTATACGGGGGGATACGAGCAGTACTTC.